This TCR beta chain comes out of a study of molecular identifiers for immune sequencing clone quantification. Study outcomes and limitations: Clones carrying above 20 RNA copies accounted for over 98% of effector molecules, under 1% in naive cells.

Sorting recovered naive CD8 T cells on a CD8+CD4-CCR7+CD45RA+ profile. This clonotype was counted at least ten times. Its antigen is currently unknown. The length of the CDR3 is 14 residues. V gave up 9 bases and J gave up 5 bases; unmatched junction bases: 11. Listed TCR primers and previously described methods were used for bulk TCR libraries. MiXCR, run by TCRdb on the PCR reads, gives a single entry per CDR3 protein. The data show tens of thousands of distinct CDR3 sequences, 20% to 25% seen once. This TCR was sampled from a human donor in good health. Some libraries in this study had Jurkat cell RNA spiked in. Sequenced material: naive CD8+ T cells from blood, with Jurkat cell RNA spiked in. Subset specified: FACS-sorted CD8+CD4-CCR7+CD45RA+ naive T cells. The genes are TRBV12-3 or TRBV12-4 and TRBJ2-5; TRBD2 agrees at 8 bases. In DNA, the CDR3 is TGTGCCAGTAAGGTAGCGGGAAAAGCGGAGACCCAGTACTTC. This gives the protein CASKVAGKAETQYF.